This note documents a single T cell receptor (beta chain) sequence. The data are from a study of blood T cell repertoires in COVID-19. Overall study: Donors in the United States, Italy and Spain gave samples during acute or convalescent COVID-19. T cells, B-cell-depleted T cells, or PBMCs provided the cDNA or gDNA that served as material.

Per the original data handling: Amplification of reference gene primers was used by the study to estimate nucleated cell counts. Produced via immunoSEQ multiplex PCR; TCRdb's table is partial and in-frame only. Clonal size and the V and J genes are those of that table, whereas D and trimming came from the DNA. The sample lists 200,000 to 300,000 clones, approximately 86% seen once, with 1.2% to 1.5% in the top ten. This CDR3 is built from 15 residues. The V gene lost 3 bases and the J gene lost 5 bases, with 14 bases spanning the gap. Germline-derived CDR1 and CDR2 are LGHDT and YNNKEL (reference sequence).

The rearrangement uses TRBV3-1 (or the pseudogene TRBV3-2) and TRBJ2-1; D may be TRBD1 (6 bases). Specimen: peripheral blood. The source is a man at least 80 years old with acute or convalescent COVID-19. In DNA, the CDR3 is TGTGCCAGCAGCCACGGGGACATCGCCAACAATGAGCAGTTCTTC. Protein sequence: CASSHGDIANNEQFF.